Following are 29 T cell receptor beta chains from one sample sequenced in a study of blood T cell repertoires in COVID-19. Clones were sequenced by immunoSEQ multiplex PCR, and TCRdb holds only the in-frame ones, with some missing. The table records about 100,000 clones, 70% to 90% of them present only once. Sample: peripheral blood. All receptors derive from a human donor with COVID-19, enrolled during active disease. The donor label of this sample is uncertain.

This clone showed up just once. This chain connects TRBV5-1 to TRBJ1-2, with unresolved D. The CDR3 is made up of 14 amino acids. Germline V gene data show CDR1 as SGHRS and CDR2 as YFSETQ. V lost 0 bases and J 7 bases, leaving 13 bases between the germline ends. CDR3 coding DNA: TGCGCCAGCAGCTTGGCCGGCCAGGCCCCTGGCTACACCTTC. It yields the protein CASSLAGQAPGYTF.

The chain joins TRBV5-1 to TRBJ1-6, with D perhaps TRBD1 (5 bases). This CDR3 contains 15 residues. Trimming took 0 bases from V and 7 from J, leaving 11 bases between them. Germline lookup yields CDR1 SGHRS and CDR2 YFSETQ. CDR3 in DNA: TGCGCCAGCAGCTTGGCCTTGGGGCCGAATTCACCCCTCCACTTT. This sequence encodes CASSLALGPNSPLHF. Full variable domain (rest looked up from reference TRBV5-1 and TRBJ1-6): KAGVTQTPRYLIKTRGQQVTLSCSPISGHRSVSWYQQTPGQGLQFLFEYFSETQRNKGNFPGRFSGRQFSNSRSEMNVSTLELGDSALYLCASSLALGPNSPLHFGNGTRLTVT.

CDR3 coding DNA: TGTGCCAGCAGCTTAAATTCAGGGGATAACTCCGGGGAGCTGTTTTTT. Amino acids: CASSLNSGDNSGELFF. V gene TRBV7-3 combines with J gene TRBJ2-2, with D perhaps TRBD1 (6 bases). In germline, CDR1 is SGHTA, CDR2 FQGTGA. CDR3 length: 16 amino acids. V was shortened by 1 base and J by 6 bases, with 15 bases between the two germline ends.

The gene calls are TRBV28 and TRBJ1-1; a weak D match, TRBD1 (5 bases). V lost 7 bases, J lost 3 bases, and 21 bases lay in between. CDR1 and CDR2 (germline): MDHEN, SYDVKM. The CDR3 is made up of 16 amino acids. The CDR3 spells CASTPERGYGYTEAFF. CDR3 bases: TGTGCCAGCACCCCCGAACGGGGGTATGGATACACTGAAGCTTTCTTT. Supplemented by reference TRBV28 and TRBJ1-1, the full variable domain reads DVKVTQSSRYLVKRTGEKVFLECVQDMDHENMFWYRQDPGLGLRLIYFSYDVKMKEKGDIPEGYSVSREKKERFSLILESASTNQTSMYLCASTPERGYGYTEAFFGQGTRLTVV.

The gene calls are TRBV4-2 and TRBJ2-5; TRBD2 aligns across 12 bases. The CDR3 is made up of 17 amino acids. J was trimmed by 1 base and V by 1 base; bases with no gene match: 4. The germline CDR1 and CDR2 sequences are LGHNA and YNFKEQ. Here the CDR3 DNA reads TGTGCCAGCAGCCAAGGCACTAGCGGGAGGTCCCAAGAGACCCAGTACTTC. It codes for CASSQGTSGRSQETQYF.

The V gene is TRBV5-1, the J gene TRBJ1-6; 7 positions match TRBD1. Losses at the gene ends were 3 bases for V and 5 bases for J; bases not matched to a gene: 5. This CDR3 has 15 amino acids. CDR1 and CDR2 (germline): SGHRS, YFSETQ. Here the CDR3 DNA reads TGCGCCAGCAGCTCGGGACAGCAAAATAATTCACCCCTCCACTTT. Its translation: CASSSGQQNNSPLHF.

The chain couples TRBV25-1 to TRBJ1-2; D not resolved. Germline assignment: CDR1 MGHDK and CDR2 SYGVNS. The V end lost 7 bases, the J end lost 8 bases, and 11 bases lay between the germline ends. This CDR3 comprises 11 residues. Written as DNA, the CDR3 is TGTGCCAGCAAATCGGGGTTGGGCTACACCTTC. Its protein product is CASKSGLGYTF.

The chain is built from TRBV9 and TRBJ2-7; D is unresolved. V lost 7 bases to trimming and J lost 1 base, with 15 bases between them. CDR3 length: 14 amino acids. The germline gives CDR1 SGDLS, CDR2 YYNGEE. The CDR3 sequence is CASLRVALSYEQYF. CDR3 sequence (DNA): TGTGCCAGCCTCCGAGTCGCACTATCCTACGAGCAGTACTTC.

The chain carries TRBV15 and TRBJ2-7, with 11 positions matching TRBD1. Germline V lookup: CDR1 LNHNV, CDR2 YYDKDF (reference sequence). Trimming removed 4 bases from V and 4 bases from J; junction bases left unmatched: 3. CDR3 length equals 14 residues. The CDR3 is CATSTDRGLYEQYF. The DNA for the CDR3 is TGTGCCACCAGCACGGACAGGGGGCTGTACGAGCAGTACTTC.

V is TRBV5-1 and J is TRBJ1-1, with TRBD1 as a possible D gene (5 bases). V lost 4 bases, J lost 1 base, and 8 bases lay in between. Germline values: CDR1 SGHRS, CDR2 YFSETQ. The CDR3 contains 13 residues. CDR3 amino acids: CASSRQQNTEAFF. CDR3 coding DNA: TGCGCCAGCAGCCGACAGCAGAACACTGAAGCTTTCTTT.

The V and J genes are TRBV7-9 and TRBJ2-5, with 7 nucleotides matching TRBD1. This CDR3 is 14 amino acids long. Unmatched junction bases numbered 9, after V lost 10 bases and J lost 1 base. Per the germline V gene, CDR1 is SEHNR and CDR2 is FQNEAQ (reference sequence). CDR3 protein: CATNLRDSQETQYF. For the CDR3, the DNA is TGTGCCACCAACCTTCGGGACAGCCAAGAGACCCAGTACTTC. The variable domain in full, with the rest retrieved from reference TRBV7-9 and TRBJ2-5, is DTGVSQNPRHKITKRGQNVTFRCDPISEHNRLYWYRQTLGQGPEFLTYFQNEAQLEKSRLLSDRFSAERPKGSFSTLEIQRTEQGDSAMYLCATNLRDSQETQYFGPGTRLLVL.

This chain joins TRBV2 and TRBJ2-2; TRBD1 might be the D (5 bases). The V gene's germline CDR1 is SNHLY and CDR2 FYNNEI. Trimming took 7 bases from V and 1 from J, leaving 7 bases between them. The CDR3 has 13 amino acids. The CDR3 loop is CASTQENTGELFF. The CDR3 DNA sequence: TGTGCCAGCACACAGGAGAACACCGGGGAGCTGTTTTTT.

V usage is TRBV6-5 and J usage is TRBJ1-5; TRBD1 aligns across 7 bases. With 6 bases clipped from V and 2 bases from J, the junction kept 7 bases outside the gene matches. Germline V CDR1 and CDR2: MNHEY, SVGAGI. This CDR3 is built from 15 residues. The CDR3, as DNA: TGTGCCAGCAGCCTAGGGGGCGCGGGCAATCAGCCCCAGCATTTT. Translating it yields CASSLGGAGNQPQHF.

This rearrangement joins TRBV3-1 (or the pseudogene TRBV3-2) to TRBJ1-1, with D perhaps matching TRBD1 (5 bases). Trimming took 2 bases from V and 8 from J, leaving 12 bases between them. Germline V gives CDR1 LGHDT, CDR2 YNNKEL (reference sequence). The CDR3 sequence is 13 residues long. The CDR3 bases are TGTGCCAGCAGCCAAAGTCCGAGGACAGAAGCTTTCTTT. It specifies CASSQSPRTEAFF.

This clone was counted between two and nine times. The gene calls are TRBV11-1 and TRBJ2-7, with 12 bases that match TRBD2. The CDR3 contains 14 residues. CDR1 is SGHAT and CDR2 is FQDESV in the germline V gene (reference sequence). V trimming: 4 bases; J trimming: 3 bases; junction bases outside the gene matches: 1. The CDR3 DNA follows: TGTGCCAGCAGCTGGACTAGCGGGATCTACGAGCAGTACTTC. Protein: CASSWTSGIYEQYF.

The gene calls are TRBV10-3 and TRBJ1-5; D is perhaps TRBD1 (6 bases). This CDR3 contains 14 residues. The germline V gene encodes CDR1 ENHRY and CDR2 SYGVKD. V lost 5 bases and J 7 bases, leaving 15 bases between the germline ends. CDR3 in DNA: TGTGCCATCAGTCAACTGGACAGTGCCCAGCCCCAGCATTTT. It translates to CAISQLDSAQPQHF.

In the case of this clone: The same CDR3 also results from other DNA sequences found in this sample. V usage is TRBV2 and J usage is TRBJ1-5; D may be TRBD1 (6 bases). This CDR3 spans 13 amino acids. Germline V gene lookup returns CDR1 SNHLY and CDR2 FYNNEI. The germline V and J ends were trimmed by 5 bases and 5 bases, with 10 bases remaining between them. This CDR3 reads CASSRDTYQPQHF. CDR3 nucleotides: TGTGCCAGCAGTCGGGACACCTATCAGCCCCAGCATTTT.

The chain employs TRBV28 and TRBJ2-7; a possible D gene is TRBD2 (6 bases). V was cut by 9 bases and J by 2 bases, with 17 bases left in between. Germline loops: CDR1 MDHEN, CDR2 SYDVKM. The CDR3 totals 14 residues. The CDR3 region has the DNA TGTGCCAGGATCAGCGAGCGGGCTACCTACGAGCAGTACTTC. It translates to CARISERATYEQYF.

The chain is built from TRBV6-2 or TRBV6-3 and TRBJ2-4; D might be TRBD2 (6 bases). Between the trimmed V and J ends, which lost 0 bases and 11 bases, there was a span of 14 bases. The germline CDR1 and CDR2 sequences are MNHEY and SVGEGT. The length of the CDR3 is 14 residues. The CDR3 region has the DNA TGTGCCAGCAGTTACTCGCCGGACTACAACGTTCAGTACTTC. It is translated as CASSYSPDYNVQYF.

The chain has TRBV7-6 and TRBJ1-2; TRBD1 is a possible D gene (6 bases). Trimming pared 1 base from V and 6 bases from J, leaving 15 bases between. This CDR3 comprises 15 residues. Germline CDR1 SGHVS, CDR2 FNYEAQ. The CDR3 DNA sequence: TGTGCCAGCAGCTTAGGGCCAGGGGACGGAGATGGCTACACCTTC. This translates into CASSLGPGDGDGYTF. The full variable domain, in which reference TRBV7-6 and TRBJ1-2 provide the parts outside the CDR3, is GAGVSQSPRYKVTKRGQDVALRCDPISGHVSLYWYRQALGQGPEFLTYFNYEAQQDKSGLPNDRFSAERPEGSISTLTIQRTEQRDSAMYRCASSLGPGDGDGYTFGSGTRLTVV.

This chain joins TRBV6-5 and TRBJ1-5; 8 bases agree with TRBD1. The germline CDR1 and CDR2 sequences are MNHEY and SVGAGI. The CDR3 totals 14 residues. J gave up 6 bases and V 4 bases, and 5 bases lay outside the gene matches. CDR3 region: CASSFLQGAQPQHF. Written as DNA, the CDR3 is TGTGCCAGCAGTTTCCTGCAGGGGGCTCAGCCCCAGCATTTT.

The chain has TRBV5-4 and TRBJ2-3, with a tentative D call TRBD1 (5 bases). CDR1 and CDR2 (germline): SGHNT, YYREEE (reference sequence). Trimming shortened V by 7 bases and J by 4 bases, and 13 bases separated the two germline ends. The CDR3 is made up of 13 amino acids. CDR3 sequence: CASGPPGSDTQYF. CDR3 DNA: TGTGCCAGCGGACCCCCAGGGTCAGATACGCAGTATTTT.

The chain couples TRBV18 to TRBJ1-2, with 9 bases lining up with TRBD1. Germline V gives CDR1 KGHSH, CDR2 LQKENI. The CDR3 loop spans 15 amino acids. The trim removed 6 bases at V and 3 bases at J, leaving 8 bases unmatched. CDR3 DNA sequence: TGTGCCAGCTCGTCCCAGGACAGGGGAGACTATGGCTACACCTTC. Its protein is CASSSQDRGDYGYTF. The full variable domain, completed using reference TRBV18 and TRBJ1-2, is NAGVMQNPRHLVRRRGQEARLRCSPMKGHSHVYWYRQLPEEGLKFMVYLQKENIIDESGMPKERFSAEFPKEGPSILRIQQVVRGDSAAYFCASSSQDRGDYGYTFGSGTRLTVV.

The CDR3 is CASSSVPQGAYQPQHF. The CDR3 nucleotides read TGTGCCAGCAGCTCGGTCCCACAGGGGGCGTACCAGCCCCAGCATTTT. V gene TRBV7-8 combines with J gene TRBJ1-5, with 9 positions matching TRBD1. In germline, CDR1 is SGHVS, CDR2 FQNEAQ. V lost 4 bases, J lost 7 bases, and 11 bases stayed unmatched. This CDR3 has 16 residues.

The rearrangement links TRBV7-9 to TRBJ2-2; perhaps TRBD2 as D (6 bases). V shed 1 base and J shed 3 bases, with 12 bases lying between them. CDR1 is SEHNR, CDR2 FQNEAQ, per germline (reference sequence). The CDR3 spans 16 residues. CDR3 sequence reads: CASSLGATRDTGELFF. The CDR3 DNA is TGTGCCAGCAGCTTAGGTGCGACTAGGGACACCGGGGAGCTGTTTTTT.

The rearrangement joins TRBV11-3 to TRBJ1-6, with a possible D match to TRBD1 (6 bases). Trimming took off 5 bases at V and 5 bases at J, with 16 bases between the two ends. Germline values: CDR1 SGHNT, CDR2 YENEEA. This CDR3 spans 16 amino acids. The CDR3 spells CASSAQPQGNNSPLHF. The CDR3 region has the DNA TGTGCCAGCAGCGCCCAGCCACAGGGAAATAATTCACCCCTCCACTTT.

This chain uses TRBV24-1 with TRBJ1-2, with TRBD1 matching over 9 bases. Unmatched junction bases numbered 13, after V lost 4 bases and J lost 8 bases. This CDR3 spans 16 amino acids. CDR1 and CDR2 (germline): KGHDR, SFDVKD. CDR3 nucleotide sequence: TGTGCCACCAGTGAGGCCTCCGGGACAGGGTCGGTCGGCTACACCTTC. It specifies CATSEASGTGSVGYTF.

This clone was found once. J is TRBJ2-6 and V is TRBV3-1 (or the pseudogene TRBV3-2); 15 bases are shared with TRBD2. The germline V gene encodes CDR1 LGHDT and CDR2 YNNKEL (reference sequence). Trimming at V came to 4 bases and at J to 4 bases, leaving 11 bases not matched to a gene. The CDR3 loop spans 20 amino acids. CDR3 sequence (DNA): TGTGCCAGCAGCCCGTCGGGACTAGCGGGAGGCCCGGACGGGGCCAACGTCCTGACTTTC. Its protein is CASSPSGLAGGPDGANVLTF.

This clone was counted once. This chain connects TRBV4-2 to TRBJ1-3; 8 bases are a match to TRBD1. The CDR3 runs to 17 residues. V was clipped by 4 bases and J by 1 base; unmatched bases: 9. Germline V gene lookup returns CDR1 LGHNA and CDR2 YNFKEQ. The CDR3 sequence: CASSPDPGGESGNTIYF. CDR3 in DNA: TGTGCCAGCAGCCCCGATCCAGGGGGCGAATCTGGAAACACCATATATTTT.